This TCR beta chain was retrieved from a study of cytomegalovirus exposure and HLA in healthy donors. About this clone: Its matching antigen is unknown.

Primers for the PCR totalled 60 Vbeta and 13 Jbeta. The data were produced by immunoSEQ multiplex PCR, yet TCRdb's version contains in-frame clones alone and is incomplete. The table has 90,000 to 150,000 clones, over 75% seen once. General observations from the study: Apparent HLA restriction characterized most CMV-associated TCR beta chains in a later analysis. In most subjects, TCR beta sequences reportedly gave accurate predictions of HLA-A and HLA-B alleles.

Germline loops: CDR1 SGHTA, CDR2 FQGNSA. V was pared by 6 bases and J by 1 base, with 3 bases of the junction left unmatched. The CDR3 extends over 15 amino acids. The TCR sequence derives from a woman younger than 35 in good health and CMV-seronegative. The genes are TRBV7-2 and TRBJ2-1; 10 nucleotides align to TRBD2. The source material was PBMCs. CDR3 loop: CASRASGGSYNEQFF. In nucleotides, the CDR3 is TGTGCCAGCAGGGCTAGCGGGGGTTCCTACAATGAGCAGTTCTTC.